Presented here are 32 T cell receptor beta chains from one specimen sequenced in a study of blood T cell repertoires in COVID-19. Data came from immunoSEQ multiplex PCR; TCRdb stores just in-frame clones and leaves some out. The sample includes 190,000 or so clones, roughly 90% of them seen just once. The material sequenced was peripheral blood. These receptors were obtained from a woman in her seventies with acute or convalescent COVID-19.

The rearrangement uses TRBV5-8 and TRBJ1-6; no clear D. The CDR3 sequence is 17 residues long. V lost 1 base to trimming and J lost 0 bases, with 11 bases between them. Germline V gene lookup returns CDR1 SGHTS and CDR2 YDEGEE. DNA of the CDR3: TGTGCCAGCAGCTTGACCGACACCATCTCCTATAATTCACCCCTCCACTTT. The encoded protein is CASSLTDTISYNSPLHF.

J is TRBJ1-1 and V is TRBV5-1; TRBD1 aligns across 9 bases. V lost 3 bases and J lost 3; bases outside the gene matches: 3. The CDR3 totals 14 residues. CDR1 and CDR2 from the germline V gene are SGHRS and YFSETQ. CDR3: CASSSGTGYTEAFF. As DNA, the CDR3 is TGCGCCAGCAGCTCCGGGACAGGGTACACTGAAGCTTTCTTT.

This clone has only a few counts. The V and J genes are TRBV2 and TRBJ1-5, with TRBD1 matching over 11 bases. The V gene end was trimmed by 4 bases and the J gene end by 7 bases; junction bases not matched to a gene: 3. This CDR3 has 14 residues. Germline values: CDR1 SNHLY, CDR2 FYNNEI. The CDR3 DNA sequence: TGTGCCAGCAGTGGGACAGGGGGCAGACAGCCCCAGCATTTT. The encoded protein is CASSGTGGRQPQHF. The whole variable domain, remainder taken from reference TRBV2 and TRBJ1-5, is EPEVTQTPSHQVTQMGQEVILRCVPISNHLYFYWYRQILGQKVEFLVSFYNNEISEKSEIFDDQFSVERPDGSNFTLKIRSTKLEDSAMYFCASSGTGGRQPQHFGDGTRLSIL.

V usage is TRBV6-2 or TRBV6-3 and J usage is TRBJ2-1; 10 bases are a match to TRBD2. CDR3 length: 18 amino acids. Per germline, CDR1 MNHEY and CDR2 SVGEGT. With V trimmed by 2 bases and J by 9 bases, 16 bases remained unmatched. The CDR3 reads CASSYPRLAGGPRGEQFF. The CDR3 DNA follows: TGTGCCAGCAGTTACCCACGGTTAGCGGGAGGACCGCGGGGTGAGCAGTTCTTC.

The chain is built from TRBV12-3 or TRBV12-4 and TRBJ1-4; D not certain. The CDR3 runs 13 residues. V was shortened by 1 base and J by 8 bases, with 8 bases between the two germline ends. CDR3 sequence: CASSLDPGEKLFF. CDR3 sequence (DNA): TGTGCCAGCAGTTTAGATCCCGGGGAAAAACTGTTTTTT.

V and J are TRBV3-1 (or the pseudogene TRBV3-2) and TRBJ2-3; TRBD2 matches at 8 bases. This CDR3 spans 15 amino acids. The V gene's germline CDR1 is LGHDT and CDR2 YNNKEL (reference sequence). The V gene end was trimmed by 4 bases and the J gene end by 4 bases; junction bases not matched to a gene: 7. The CDR3, as DNA: TGTGCCAGCAGCCTCAGAGCGGGGGCCGCAGATACGCAGTATTTT. As protein: CASSLRAGAADTQYF.

This sequence joins TRBV11-2 and TRBJ2-7; 7 positions agree with TRBD2. CDR3 length equals 13 residues. The V gene end was trimmed by 5 bases and the J gene end by 5 bases; junction bases not matched to a gene: 6. The germline gives CDR1 SGHAT, CDR2 FQNNGV. The CDR3 nucleotides read TGTGCCAGCAGCCTGGGGAGGGCCCACGAGCAGTACTTC. Its protein is CASSLGRAHEQYF. Full variable domain (outside the CDR3, taken from reference TRBV11-2 and TRBJ2-7): EAGVAQSPRYKIIEKRQSVAFWCNPISGHATLYWYQQILGQGPKLLIQFQNNGVVDDSQLPKDRFSAERLKGVDSTLKIQPAKLEDSAVYLCASSLGRAHEQYFGPGTRLTVT.

The gene calls are TRBV5-6 and TRBJ1-4; D is ambiguous. The V end lost 4 bases, the J end lost 0 bases, and 7 bases lay between the germline ends. Germline CDR1 reads SGHDT; CDR2 reads YYEEEE. The CDR3 runs 14 residues. CDR3 sequence reads: CASSKLTTNEKLFF. CDR3 nucleotide sequence: TGTGCCAGCAGCAAACTTACAACTAATGAAAAACTGTTTTTT.

J is TRBJ1-5 and V is TRBV6-2 or TRBV6-3; the match to TRBD1 covers 7 bases. Trimming took 5 bases from V and 3 from J; bases not matched to a gene: 10. Germline CDR1 MNHEY, CDR2 SVGEGT. The CDR3 is 16 amino acids. CDR3 sequence: CASSTYRGSANQPQHF. CDR3 sequence (DNA): TGTGCCAGCAGTACTTACAGGGGTTCAGCCAATCAGCCCCAGCATTTT.

The V call is TRBV7-9, the J call TRBJ2-1; D possibly corresponds to TRBD2 (5 bases). The CDR3 has 17 residues. V shed 4 bases and J shed 0 bases, with 16 bases lying between them. Germline assignment: CDR1 SEHNR and CDR2 FQNEAQ (reference sequence). Here the CDR3 DNA reads TGTGCCAGCAGCTCCCGGACTTTTTTTAGCTCCTACAATGAGCAGTTCTTC. Protein: CASSSRTFFSSYNEQFF.

The chain's CDR3 is CASTPGDLAKNIQYF. CDR3 coding DNA: TGTGCCAGCACCCCGGGTGATCTAGCCAAAAACATTCAGTACTTC. This rearrangement joins TRBV7-8 to TRBJ2-4; D ambiguous. Looked up from germline, CDR1 is SGHVS and CDR2 is FQNEAQ. This CDR3 spans 15 amino acids. V dropped 7 bases and J dropped 0 bases, with 13 bases sitting between them.

V usage is TRBV13 and J usage is TRBJ1-1; 9 bases are a match to TRBD1. The CDR3 is 16 amino acids. After removal of 0 bases from V and 5 bases from J, the junction contained 7 bases not matched to a gene. Germline lookup yields CDR1 PRHDT and CDR2 FYEKMQ (reference sequence). The CDR3 loop reads CASSLGAGTGLTEAFF. In nucleotides, the CDR3 is TGTGCCAGCAGCTTAGGGGCCGGGACAGGGCTGACTGAAGCTTTCTTT.

V gene TRBV6-1 combines with J gene TRBJ2-7; TRBD1 matches 8 bases. The ends lost 2 bases at V and 3 bases at J; junction bases unmatched: 3. This CDR3 contains 14 residues. The germline CDR1 and CDR2 sequences are MNHNS and SASEGT. The chain's CDR3 is CASSEQGARYEQYF. CDR3 DNA sequence: TGTGCCAGCAGTGAACAGGGGGCTCGCTACGAGCAGTACTTC.

The chain joins TRBV6-5 to TRBJ2-7, with D possibly being TRBD2 (7 bases). V lost 10 bases and J 2 bases, leaving 12 bases between the germline ends. This CDR3 comprises 12 residues. Germline lookup yields CDR1 MNHEY and CDR2 SVGAGI. The CDR3 bases are TGTGCCACCACCGGGGGGCCCTACGAGCAGTACTTC. This encodes CATTGGPYEQYF.

This rearrangement joins TRBV7-9 to TRBJ2-7; 8 bases align to TRBD2. Germline V gene sequence: CDR1 SEHNR, CDR2 FQNEAQ (reference sequence). The CDR3 extends over 14 amino acids. V was pared by 0 bases and J by 4 bases, with 2 bases of the junction left unmatched. CDR3 sequence reads: CASSLAAGAYEQYF. In DNA, the CDR3 is TGTGCCAGCAGCTTAGCAGCGGGGGCTTACGAGCAGTACTTC.

The V gene is TRBV11-2, the J gene TRBJ2-1; no clear D gene. Between the trimmed V and J ends, which lost 4 bases and 7 bases, there was a span of 20 bases. The CDR3 is 16 residues long. Germline lookup yields CDR1 SGHAT and CDR2 FQNNGV. The CDR3 sequence is CASSSDWLIGANEQFF. The CDR3, as DNA: TGTGCCAGCAGCTCCGACTGGCTGATTGGAGCGAATGAGCAGTTCTTC.

The table lists this clone with a few counts. The chain has TRBV28 and TRBJ1-6; the match to TRBD1 covers 7 bases. With 6 bases clipped from V and 8 bases from J, the junction kept 7 bases outside the gene matches. Germline lookup yields CDR1 MDHEN and CDR2 SYDVKM. This CDR3 comprises 14 residues. This chain's CDR3 is CASSAGQRYSPLHF. As DNA, the CDR3 is TGTGCCAGCAGCGCGGGACAGAGGTATTCACCCCTCCACTTT.

V and J are TRBV19 and TRBJ1-5; no clear D gene. V shed 6 bases and J shed 4 bases, with 16 bases lying between them. Germline CDR1 LNHDA, CDR2 SQIVND (reference sequence). This CDR3 has 15 amino acids. The CDR3 here is CASSLLGSHNQPQHF. In DNA, the CDR3 is TGTGCCAGTAGCCTCCTTGGCAGTCATAATCAGCCCCAGCATTTT.

This clone turned up a few times. The rearrangement joins TRBV28 to TRBJ2-7; no definite D call. Per germline, CDR1 MDHEN and CDR2 SYDVKM. The CDR3 is 14 amino acids. The V gene lost 7 bases and the J gene lost 6 bases, with 19 bases spanning the gap. The CDR3, as DNA: TGTGCCAGCACACCTTATGGGCAGGTGCGCGAGCAGTACTTC. As protein: CASTPYGQVREQYF.

This clone has only a few counts. This chain links TRBV29-1 with TRBJ1-1, with TRBD1 matching over 9 bases. The germline CDR1 and CDR2 sequences are SQVTM and ANQGSEA. The CDR3 runs to 12 residues. V was pared by 1 base and J by 9 bases, with 3 bases of the junction left unmatched. The CDR3 nucleotides are TGCAGCGTTGAAGGGACAGGGGATCAAGCTTTCTTT. Amino acid sequence: CSVEGTGDQAFF.

This clone showed up just once. The rearrangement links TRBV7-2 to TRBJ1-1, with a weak D call TRBD1 (6 bases). The germline V and J ends were trimmed by 8 bases and 0 bases, with 10 bases remaining between them. Germline V gene lookup returns CDR1 SGHTA and CDR2 FQGNSA. The CDR3 length is 13 residues. As DNA, the CDR3 is TGTGCCAGCCGAAGGGGGTTGAACACTGAAGCTTTCTTT. It is translated as CASRRGLNTEAFF.

V usage is TRBV10-2 and J usage is TRBJ1-4, with D hard to call. Looked up from germline, CDR1 is WSHSY and CDR2 is SAAADI. The CDR3 runs to 12 residues. The V and J ends lost 3 bases and 7 bases respectively, with 6 bases between them. CDR3 DNA: TGCGCCAGCAGTGACGAGGGTGAAAAACTGTTTTTT. This encodes CASSDEGEKLFF.

This clone was found a few times. V is TRBV3-1 (or the pseudogene TRBV3-2) and J is TRBJ1-4; 7 bases align to TRBD1. The CDR3 runs 14 residues. Unmatched junction bases numbered 6, after V lost 0 bases and J lost 11 bases. Germline CDR1 and CDR2: LGHDT and YNNKEL (reference sequence). CDR3 sequence: CASSQEGAGGKLFF. As DNA, the CDR3 is TGTGCCAGCAGCCAAGAGGGGGCAGGGGGGAAACTGTTTTTT.

The V call is TRBV14, the J call TRBJ2-1, with 12 bases that match TRBD2. The germline CDR1 and CDR2 sequences are SGHDN and FVKESK. V was clipped by 5 bases and J by 7 bases; unmatched bases: 6. The CDR3 totals 15 residues. The CDR3 loop reads CASSNIGLAGNEQFF. DNA for the CDR3: TGTGCCAGCAGCAATATCGGACTAGCGGGAAATGAGCAGTTCTTC.

The chain combines TRBV7-9 with TRBJ1-3; the D is unclear. In germline, CDR1 is SEHNR, CDR2 FQNEAQ (reference sequence). The CDR3 loop spans 14 amino acids. With 2 bases removed from V and 0 bases from J, the gap between germline ends came to 5 bases. The CDR3 sequence is CASSLSNSGNTIYF. CDR3 DNA: TGTGCCAGCAGCTTAAGCAACTCTGGAAACACCATATATTTT.

V usage is TRBV6-5 and J usage is TRBJ2-7; D remains ambiguous. Germline assignment: CDR1 MNHEY and CDR2 SVGAGI. The CDR3 runs 12 residues. V was cut by 6 bases and J by 0 bases, with 6 bases left in between. The CDR3 sequence is CASRQYSYEQYF. Here the CDR3 DNA reads TGTGCCAGCAGACAGTACTCCTACGAGCAGTACTTC.

V and J are TRBV5-1 and TRBJ2-4; 12 bases are a match to TRBD1. Losses at the gene ends were 5 bases for V and 5 bases for J; bases not matched to a gene: 5. CDR1 is SGHRS, CDR2 YFSETQ, per germline. This CDR3 comprises 15 residues. CDR3 protein: CASSPGTGGENIQYF. CDR3 DNA: TGCGCCAGCAGTCCCGGGACAGGGGGCGAAAACATTCAGTACTTC. The full variable domain, its missing parts supplied by reference TRBV5-1 and TRBJ2-4, is KAGVTQTPRYLIKTRGQQVTLSCSPISGHRSVSWYQQTPGQGLQFLFEYFSETQRNKGNFPGRFSGRQFSNSRSEMNVSTLELGDSALYLCASSPGTGGENIQYFGAGTRLSVL.

The chain joins TRBV12-5 to TRBJ2-1; TRBD2 matches 7 bases. Germline V gene data show CDR1 as LGHNT and CDR2 as FRNRAP. This CDR3 spans 18 amino acids. The V gene end was trimmed by 6 bases and the J gene end by 0 bases; junction bases not matched to a gene: 14. The CDR3 here is CASGPASGTLGSYNEQFF. As DNA, the CDR3 is TGTGCTAGTGGGCCCGCTAGCGGTACCTTAGGCTCCTACAATGAGCAGTTCTTC.

This clone was observed a few times. The rearrangement uses TRBV19 and TRBJ1-6; weak D call: TRBD1 (6 bases). The germline V gene has CDR1 LNHDA and CDR2 SQIVND (reference sequence). CDR3 length: 15 amino acids. V lost 7 bases and J 5 bases, leaving 15 bases between the germline ends. The CDR3 reads CASTPRGRDNSPLHF. The CDR3 coding sequence is TGTGCCAGTACCCCCAGGGGCCGCGATAATTCACCCCTCCACTTT.

The rearrangement uses TRBV6-6 and TRBJ2-7; unclear D gene. The CDR3 spans 15 residues. Germline assignment: CDR1 MNHNY and CDR2 SVGAGI (reference sequence). Trimming removed 2 bases from V and 2 bases from J, with 13 bases in between. The CDR3 spells CASSYHSQSAYEQYF. In nucleotides, the CDR3 is TGTGCCAGCAGTTACCACAGCCAGTCAGCCTACGAGCAGTACTTC.

The V and J genes are TRBV5-8 and TRBJ1-2; 8 bases fit TRBD1. The germline CDR1 and CDR2 sequences are SGHTS and YDEGEE. The J segment lost 4 bases and the V segment lost 4 bases, leaving 9 bases of the junction unmatched. The CDR3 extends over 15 amino acids. Here the CDR3 reads CASSRSGTGIYGYTF. DNA for the CDR3: TGTGCCAGCAGCAGGAGCGGGACAGGCATCTATGGCTACACCTTC.

The gene calls are TRBV7-2 and TRBJ2-4; D might be TRBD2 (7 bases). This CDR3 is 14 amino acids long. Between the trimmed V and J ends, which lost 3 bases and 8 bases, there was a span of 14 bases. Germline V lookup: CDR1 SGHTA, CDR2 FQGNSA. CDR3 loop: CASSFFGGLDIQYF. For the CDR3, the DNA is TGTGCCAGCAGCTTCTTCGGGGGGCTAGACATTCAGTACTTC. The full variable domain, in which reference TRBV7-2 and TRBJ2-4 provide the parts outside the CDR3, is GAGVSQSPSNKVTEKGKDVELRCDPISGHTALYWYRQSLGQGLEFLIYFQGNSAPDKSGLPSDRFSAERTGGSVSTLTIQRTQQEDSAVYLCASSFFGGLDIQYFGAGTRLSVL.